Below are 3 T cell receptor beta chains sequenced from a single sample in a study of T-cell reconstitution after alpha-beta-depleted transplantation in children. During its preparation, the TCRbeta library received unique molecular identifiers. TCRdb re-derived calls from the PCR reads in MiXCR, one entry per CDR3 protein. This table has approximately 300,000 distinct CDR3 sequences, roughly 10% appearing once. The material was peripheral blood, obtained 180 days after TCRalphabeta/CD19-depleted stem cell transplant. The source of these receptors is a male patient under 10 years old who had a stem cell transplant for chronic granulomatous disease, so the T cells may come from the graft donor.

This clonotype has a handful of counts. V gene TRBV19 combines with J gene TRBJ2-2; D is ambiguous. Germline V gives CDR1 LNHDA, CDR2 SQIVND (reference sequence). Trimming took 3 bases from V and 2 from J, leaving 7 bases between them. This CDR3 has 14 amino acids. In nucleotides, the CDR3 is TGTGCCAGTAGTATTCAGGTTAACACCGGGGAGCTGTTTTTT. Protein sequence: CASSIQVNTGELFF. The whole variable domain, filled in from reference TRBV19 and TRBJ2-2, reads DGGITQSPKYLFRKEGQNVTLSCEQNLNHDAMYWYRQDPGQGLRLIYYSQIVNDFQKGDIAEGYSVSREKKESFPLTVTSAQKNPTAFYLCASSIQVNTGELFFGEGSRLTVL.

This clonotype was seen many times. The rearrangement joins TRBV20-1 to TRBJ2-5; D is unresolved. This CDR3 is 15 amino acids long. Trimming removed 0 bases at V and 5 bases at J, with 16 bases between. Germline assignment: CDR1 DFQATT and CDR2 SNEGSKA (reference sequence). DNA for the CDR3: TGCAGTGCTAGAGATCTGATGGGCAGGTGGGAGACCCAGTACTTC. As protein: CSARDLMGRWETQYF.

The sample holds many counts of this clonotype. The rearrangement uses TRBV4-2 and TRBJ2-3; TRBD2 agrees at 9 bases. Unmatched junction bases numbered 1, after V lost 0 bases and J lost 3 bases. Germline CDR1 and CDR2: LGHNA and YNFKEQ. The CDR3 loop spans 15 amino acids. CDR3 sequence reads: CASSQDSGRTDTQYF. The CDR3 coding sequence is TGTGCCAGCAGCCAAGATAGCGGGAGAACAGATACGCAGTATTTT.